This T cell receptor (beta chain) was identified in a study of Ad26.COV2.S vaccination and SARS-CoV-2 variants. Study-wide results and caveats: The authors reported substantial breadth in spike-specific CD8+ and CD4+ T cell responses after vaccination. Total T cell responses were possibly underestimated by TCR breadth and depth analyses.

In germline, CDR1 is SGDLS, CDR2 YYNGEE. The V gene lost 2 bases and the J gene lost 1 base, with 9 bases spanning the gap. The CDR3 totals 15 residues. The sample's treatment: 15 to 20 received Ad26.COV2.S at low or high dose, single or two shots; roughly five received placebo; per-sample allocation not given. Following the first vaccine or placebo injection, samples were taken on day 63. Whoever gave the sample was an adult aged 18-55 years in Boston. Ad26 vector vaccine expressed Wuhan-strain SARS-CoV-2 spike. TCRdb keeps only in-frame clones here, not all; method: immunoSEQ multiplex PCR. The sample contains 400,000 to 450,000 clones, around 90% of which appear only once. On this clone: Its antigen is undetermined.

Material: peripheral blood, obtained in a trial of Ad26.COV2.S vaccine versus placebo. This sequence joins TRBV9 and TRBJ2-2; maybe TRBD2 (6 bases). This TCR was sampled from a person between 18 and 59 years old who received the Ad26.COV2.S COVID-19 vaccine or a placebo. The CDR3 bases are TGTGCCAGCAGCGTTGGGGGGAAGAACACCGGGGAGCTGTTTTTT. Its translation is CASSVGGKNTGELFF. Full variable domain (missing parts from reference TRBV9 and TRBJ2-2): DSGVTQTPKHLITATGQRVTLRCSPRSGDLSVYWYQQSLDQGLQFLIQYYNGEERAKGNILERFSAQQFPDLHSELNLSSLELGDSALYFCASSVGGKNTGELFFGEGSRLTVL.